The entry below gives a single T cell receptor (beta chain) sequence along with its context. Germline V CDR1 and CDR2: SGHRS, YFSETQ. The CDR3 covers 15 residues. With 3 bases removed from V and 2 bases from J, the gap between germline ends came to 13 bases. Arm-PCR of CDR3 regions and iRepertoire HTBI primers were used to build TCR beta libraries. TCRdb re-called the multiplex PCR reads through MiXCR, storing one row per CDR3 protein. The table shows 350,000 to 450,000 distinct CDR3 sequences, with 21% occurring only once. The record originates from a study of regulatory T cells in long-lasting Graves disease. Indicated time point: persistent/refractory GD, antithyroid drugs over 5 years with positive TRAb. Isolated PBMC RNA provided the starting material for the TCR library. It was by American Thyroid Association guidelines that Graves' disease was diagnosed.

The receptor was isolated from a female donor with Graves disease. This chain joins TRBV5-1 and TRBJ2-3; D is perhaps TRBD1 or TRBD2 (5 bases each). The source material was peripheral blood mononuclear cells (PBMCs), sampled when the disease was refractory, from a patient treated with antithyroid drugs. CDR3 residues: CASSSSGTNTDTQYF. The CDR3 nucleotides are TGCGCCAGCAGCTCCTCCGGGACCAACACAGATACGCAGTATTTT.